The 30 T cell receptor beta chains in this list originate from one sample, sequenced in a study of blood T cells in healthy people across ages. The second PCR ran about 6 to 12 cycles with a sample-barcoded 5' primer and J-beta primers. TCRdb reprocessed the 5' RACE reads via MiXCR and lists one record per CDR3 protein. This repertoire shows roughly 1 million distinct CDR3 sequences, 25% found once; its top ten account for around 0.75%. The same data also went into a second study, on T cells of mothers and their children.

The sequenced material came from blood. These TCRs come from a girl aged 2 to 10 in good health.

A word on this clonotype: The conserved phenylalanine or tryptophan normally closing the CDR3 is absent here, so this likely arose from a read error. The chain combines TRBV29-1 with TRBJ1-1, with TRBD1 as a possible D gene (5 bases). Trimming removed 6 bases at V and 0 bases at J, with 11 bases between. The CDR3 consists of 13 residues. Looked up from germline, CDR1 is SQVTM and CDR2 is ANQGSEA. DNA for the CDR3: TGCAGCGTCATACAGGTACTGAACACTGAAGCTTTCCTT. It encodes CSVIQVLNTEAFL.

Only a few counts were recorded for this clonotype. The chain has TRBV28 and TRBJ2-7; possible D gene TRBD2, 5 bases. Trimming stripped 2 bases from V and 9 bases from J, with 14 bases between. The CDR3 extends over 13 amino acids. Looked up from germline, CDR1 is MDHEN and CDR2 is SYDVKM. In nucleotides, the CDR3 is TGTGCCAGCAGTTTACGCCTCTACGCGGGGCAGTACTTC. Translating gives CASSLRLYAGQYF. The complete variable domain, with remaining parts taken from reference TRBV28 and TRBJ2-7, reads DVKVTQSSRYLVKRTGEKVFLECVQDMDHENMFWYRQDPGLGLRLIYFSYDVKMKEKGDIPEGYSVSREKKERFSLILESASTNQTSMYLCASSLRLYAGQYFGPGTRLTVT.

This clonotype was detected ten times or more. The chain combines TRBV5-1 with TRBJ2-1; no firm D call. Trimming removed 0 bases from V and 6 bases from J, with 10 bases in between. The CDR3 loop spans 14 amino acids. Germline CDR1 SGHRS, CDR2 YFSETQ. DNA of the CDR3: TGCGCCAGCAGCTTGGAGGGCTTACTCAATGAGCAGTTCTTC. This gives the protein CASSLEGLLNEQFF.

This clonotype showed up just a few times. The V and J genes are TRBV20-1 and TRBJ2-2, with D possibly TRBD2 on 6 matching bases. Trimming removed 0 bases from V and 1 base from J, with 15 bases in between. Germline values: CDR1 DFQATT, CDR2 SNEGSKA (reference sequence). The CDR3 loop spans 17 amino acids. CDR3 residues: CSARDLKRDLNTGELFF. Written as DNA, the CDR3 is TGCAGTGCTAGAGACCTAAAAAGGGACTTGAACACCGGGGAGCTGTTTTTT.

This clonotype was detected only a few times. J is TRBJ2-1 and V is TRBV5-1; D is possibly TRBD1 (6 bases). V was shortened by 4 bases and J by 6 bases, with 14 bases between the two germline ends. This CDR3 has 14 amino acids. In germline, CDR1 is SGHRS, CDR2 YFSETQ. The CDR3 sequence: CASSPDLGGNEQFF. In DNA form, the CDR3 reads TGCGCCAGCAGCCCCGACCTAGGGGGCAATGAGCAGTTCTTC.

V usage is TRBV2 and J usage is TRBJ1-1; D ambiguous. Trimming cost V 10 bases and J 2 bases, with 11 bases left between them. CDR3 length: 12 amino acids. Germline CDR1 SNHLY, CDR2 FYNNEI. CDR3 loop: CANGLGNTEAFF. CDR3 in DNA: TGTGCCAACGGCTTGGGAAACACTGAAGCTTTCTTT.

The CDR3 reads CASSPSGLGAETQYF. DNA for the CDR3: TGCGCCAGCAGCCCCTCCGGTCTGGGTGCAGAGACCCAGTACTTC. The rearrangement uses TRBV4-3 and TRBJ2-5; no reliable D call. Trimming pared 4 bases from V and 4 bases from J, leaving 16 bases between. The CDR3 spans 15 residues. Germline V CDR1 and CDR2: LGHNA, YSLEER.

This clonotype was counted between two and nine times. This chain's CDR3 is CASSLFGGQGRHSPLHF. In nucleotides, the CDR3 is TGTGCCAGCAGTTTATTTGGGGGACAGGGGAGGCATTCACCCCTCCACTTT. The gene calls are TRBV27 and TRBJ1-6; the match to TRBD1 covers 10 bases. The CDR3 is 17 amino acids. V dropped 1 base and J dropped 8; count of bases not matched to a gene: 8. CDR1 is MNHEY, CDR2 SMNVEV, per germline (reference sequence).

V and J are TRBV9 and TRBJ1-1, with D possibly being TRBD1 (5 bases). Germline V CDR1 and CDR2: SGDLS, YYNGEE. The CDR3 sequence is 15 residues long. The germline V and J ends were trimmed by 3 bases and 2 bases, with 14 bases remaining between them. This chain's CDR3 is CASSGKDNDNTEAFF. CDR3 bases: TGTGCCAGCAGCGGAAAGGACAACGATAACACTGAAGCTTTCTTT.

This clonotype was counted only a few times. The chain combines TRBV29-1 with TRBJ2-6; TRBD1 is a possible D gene (6 bases). In germline, CDR1 is SQVTM, CDR2 ANQGSEA. V was cut by 6 bases and J by 4 bases, with 13 bases left in between. The CDR3 is 14 residues long. The CDR3 sequence: CSVMGAVGANVLTF. The CDR3 DNA reads TGCAGCGTGATGGGGGCGGTGGGGGCCAACGTCCTGACTTTC. The variable domain in full, completed from reference TRBV29-1 and TRBJ2-6, reads SAVISQKPSRDICQRGTSLTIQCQVDSQVTMMFWYRQQPGQSLTLIATANQGSEATYESGFVIDKFPISRPNLTFSTLTVSNMSPEDSSIYLCSVMGAVGANVLTFGAGSRLTVL.

The rearrangement links TRBV9 to TRBJ1-1; D remains ambiguous. Germline V gene lookup returns CDR1 SGDLS and CDR2 YYNGEE. This CDR3 is built from 13 residues. V was cut by 0 bases and J by 3 bases, with 6 bases left in between. This chain's CDR3 is CASSVGAYTEAFF. CDR3 DNA: TGTGCCAGCAGCGTAGGGGCTTACACTGAAGCTTTCTTT.

V usage is TRBV29-1 and J usage is TRBJ2-7; the D gene is possibly TRBD2 (5 bases). Trimming pared 4 bases from V and 2 bases from J, leaving 9 bases between. The germline V gene encodes CDR1 SQVTM and CDR2 ANQGSEA. The CDR3 runs to 12 residues. CDR3 sequence (DNA): TGCAGCGTTGCCGGGAAGACCTACGAGCAGTACTTC. It encodes CSVAGKTYEQYF.

The V call is TRBV19, the J call TRBJ1-1; D unclear. The CDR3 totals 13 residues. Trimming pared 6 bases from V and 1 base from J, leaving 9 bases between. CDR1 LNHDA and CDR2 SQIVND come from the germline V gene (reference sequence). Here the CDR3 reads CASREMGNTEAFF. The CDR3 bases are TGTGCCAGTAGGGAAATGGGGAACACTGAAGCTTTCTTT.

This clonotype was found a few times. V and J are TRBV5-1 and TRBJ2-4; either TRBD1 or TRBD2 may fit D (5 bases each). This CDR3 has 14 amino acids. V was trimmed by 5 bases and J by 6 bases, leaving 15 bases between them. From germline, CDR1 is SGHRS and CDR2 YFSETQ. The CDR3: CASRPSSGGNIQYF. Written as DNA, the CDR3 is TGCGCCAGCAGGCCCTCATCTGGGGGAAACATTCAGTACTTC.

This clonotype has just a few counts. The chain is built from TRBV7-2 and TRBJ1-1; D call uncertain. Trimming took 8 bases from V and 1 from J, leaving 14 bases between them. The germline V gene encodes CDR1 SGHTA and CDR2 FQGNSA. The CDR3 loop spans 14 amino acids. The CDR3 sequence: CASLTTLENTEAFF. DNA for the CDR3: TGTGCCAGCTTAACTACTCTGGAGAACACTGAAGCTTTCTTT.

The gene calls are TRBV13 and TRBJ1-3; no firm D call. The germline V gene has CDR1 PRHDT and CDR2 FYEKMQ (reference sequence). V dropped 3 bases and J dropped 6 bases, with 6 bases sitting between them. CDR3 length: 12 amino acids. The CDR3 DNA sequence: TGTGCCAGCAGCTTGGCAGAAAACACCATATATTTT. Translated, it gives CASSLAENTIYF.

This clonotype was observed a handful of times. V and J are TRBV20-1 and TRBJ2-5; D is possibly TRBD2 (5 bases). Germline V gives CDR1 DFQATT, CDR2 SNEGSKA (reference sequence). The ends were cut back, 6 bases at V and 7 bases at J, with 21 bases in the middle. The CDR3 extends over 14 amino acids. The DNA for the CDR3 is TGCAGTGCCGGACTCATCCCTACGACTGGGACCCAGTACTTC. Amino acid sequence: CSAGLIPTTGTQYF.

The chain recombines TRBV28 with TRBJ2-7, with D perhaps TRBD2 (5 bases). Germline V gives CDR1 MDHEN, CDR2 SYDVKM. Trimming pared 4 bases from V and 3 bases from J, leaving 13 bases between. This CDR3 is 14 amino acids long. CDR3 residues: CASSYERILYEQYF. CDR3 nucleotides: TGTGCCAGCAGTTATGAGCGGATCCTCTACGAGCAGTACTTC.

This clonotype was observed a few times. V is TRBV29-1 and J is TRBJ1-2; D might be TRBD1 (5 bases). Germline assignment: CDR1 SQVTM and CDR2 ANQGSEA. Trimming took 7 bases from V and 6 from J, leaving 15 bases between them. The CDR3 sequence is 12 residues long. CDR3 nucleotides: TGCAGCGCCCCGACAGATTTGGATGGCTACACCTTC. Its translation is CSAPTDLDGYTF.

This chain links TRBV10-3 with TRBJ2-1; no clear D. Germline V gene sequence: CDR1 ENHRY, CDR2 SYGVKD. V was cut by 2 bases and J by 1 base, with 6 bases left in between. The CDR3 consists of 14 residues. CDR3 residues: CAISEPGSYNEQFF. In DNA, the CDR3 is TGTGCCATCAGTGAGCCGGGTTCCTACAATGAGCAGTTCTTC.

The chain uses TRBV10-3 and TRBJ2-1; 14 bases fit TRBD2. Germline V gene lookup returns CDR1 ENHRY and CDR2 SYGVKD. V lost 3 bases to trimming and J lost 0 bases; unmatched junction nucleotides: 1. This CDR3 is 17 amino acids long. The CDR3 sequence: CAISDGTSGSSYNEQFF. CDR3 nucleotide sequence: TGTGCCATCAGTGATGGGACTAGCGGGAGCTCCTACAATGAGCAGTTCTTC.

V and J are TRBV29-1 and TRBJ1-1; TRBD1 matches 7 bases. Germline assignment: CDR1 SQVTM and CDR2 ANQGSEA. The junction had 9 bases not matched to a gene; V was cut back by 6 bases and J by 2 bases. CDR3 length equals 14 residues. CDR3 amino acids: CSVDDTGVNTEAFF. The CDR3 nucleotides read TGCAGCGTCGACGATACAGGGGTTAACACTGAAGCTTTCTTT.

The genes are TRBV4-1 and TRBJ1-4; D not resolved. V lost 3 bases and J 10 bases, leaving 15 bases between the germline ends. The CDR3 has 14 residues. Looked up from germline, CDR1 is MGHRA and CDR2 is YSYEKL. The CDR3 sequence is CASSQLGMKSKLFF. CDR3 DNA: TGCGCCAGCAGCCAGCTGGGGATGAAGTCAAAACTGTTTTTT.

This clonotype has a handful of counts. This rearrangement joins TRBV28 to TRBJ2-7; 11 bases fit TRBD2. Germline-derived CDR1 and CDR2 are MDHEN and SYDVKM. The CDR3 is 16 amino acids. Trimming at V came to 8 bases and at J to 2 bases, leaving 11 bases not matched to a gene. The CDR3 loop reads CASVTSGSLRPYEQYF. The CDR3, as DNA: TGTGCCAGCGTAACTAGCGGGAGTTTAAGACCCTACGAGCAGTACTTC. Supplemented by reference TRBV28 and TRBJ2-7, the full variable domain reads DVKVTQSSRYLVKRTGEKVFLECVQDMDHENMFWYRQDPGLGLRLIYFSYDVKMKEKGDIPEGYSVSREKKERFSLILESASTNQTSMYLCASVTSGSLRPYEQYFGPGTRLTVT.

The chain links TRBV7-2 to TRBJ1-1; D not resolved. There are 14 residues in the CDR3. Germline lookup yields CDR1 SGHTA and CDR2 FQGNSA. Trimming removed 5 bases at V and 1 base at J, with 11 bases between. CDR3 coding DNA: TGTGCCAGCAGCCAAATATACGGGAACACTGAAGCTTTCTTT. This codes for CASSQIYGNTEAFF.

This chain connects TRBV5-1 to TRBJ1-5; D not certain. This CDR3 comprises 13 residues. V was shortened by 0 bases and J by 5 bases, with 6 bases between the two germline ends. Germline CDR1 and CDR2: SGHRS and YFSETQ. The CDR3 DNA sequence: TGCGCCAGCAGCTTGGCGTTGGATCAGCCCCAGCATTTT. It specifies CASSLALDQPQHF. The entire variable domain, with the rest obtained from reference TRBV5-1 and TRBJ1-5, is as follows: KAGVTQTPRYLIKTRGQQVTLSCSPISGHRSVSWYQQTPGQGLQFLFEYFSETQRNKGNFPGRFSGRQFSNSRSEMNVSTLELGDSALYLCASSLALDQPQHFGDGTRLSIL.

This clonotype was seen more than once but under ten times. This chain connects TRBV5-1 to TRBJ2-1; tentatively, D is TRBD1 (6 bases). The J call is doubtful: the DNA matches TRBJ2-5 better. The CDR3 has 15 residues. Germline lookup yields CDR1 SGHRS and CDR2 YFSETQ. CDR3 nucleotides: TGCGCCAGCAACGACGGGCAGGGGCTATTGGAGACCCAGTACTTC. Protein product: CASNDGQGLLETQYF.

This chain connects TRBV6-5 to TRBJ1-6, with D unclear. CDR3 size: 15 residues. Trimming shortened V by 1 base and J by 5 bases, and 9 bases separated the two germline ends. Germline assignment: CDR1 MNHEY and CDR2 SVGAGI. The CDR3 reads CASSYLSGDNSPLHF. The DNA for the CDR3 is TGTGCCAGCAGTTACTTAAGTGGCGATAATTCACCCCTCCACTTT.

This clonotype was seen only a few times. The rearrangement joins TRBV11-2 to TRBJ1-6; weak D call: TRBD1 (5 bases). The CDR3 loop spans 15 amino acids. Trimming cost V 5 bases and J 7 bases, with 15 bases left between them. CDR1 SGHAT and CDR2 FQNNGV come from the germline V gene. In DNA form, the CDR3 reads TGTGCCAGCAGCAAAGAGGGGATAGGGAATTCACCCCTCCACTTT. Translation gives CASSKEGIGNSPLHF.

This clonotype appeared a few times. With a much larger clone just one base away, this may be a read error. The chain combines TRBV3-1 with TRBJ2-2; no firm D call. V dropped 3 bases and J dropped 4 bases, with 0 bases sitting between them. CDR3 length: 11 amino acids. CDR1 LGHDT and CDR2 YNNKEL come from the germline V gene (reference sequence). The CDR3 loop reads CASSHTGELFF. The CDR3 DNA sequence: TGTGCCAGCAGCCACACCGGGGAGCTGTTTTTT.